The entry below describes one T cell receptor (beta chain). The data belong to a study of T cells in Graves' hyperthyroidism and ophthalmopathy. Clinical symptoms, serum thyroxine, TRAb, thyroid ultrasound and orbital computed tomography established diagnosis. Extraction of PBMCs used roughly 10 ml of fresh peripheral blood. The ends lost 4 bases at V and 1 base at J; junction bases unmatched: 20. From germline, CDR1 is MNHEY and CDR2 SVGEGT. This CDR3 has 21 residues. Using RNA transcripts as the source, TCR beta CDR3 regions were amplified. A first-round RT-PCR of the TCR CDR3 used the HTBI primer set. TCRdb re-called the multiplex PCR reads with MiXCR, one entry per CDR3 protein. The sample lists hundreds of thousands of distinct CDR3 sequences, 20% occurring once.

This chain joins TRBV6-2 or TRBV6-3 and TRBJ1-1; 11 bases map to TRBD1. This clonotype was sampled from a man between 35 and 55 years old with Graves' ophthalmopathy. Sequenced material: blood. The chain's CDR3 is CASSFSLTGTGGALGNTEAFF. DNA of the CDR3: TGTGCCAGCAGTTTTTCCCTAACCGGGACAGGGGGTGCTTTGGGGAACACTGAAGCTTTCTTT.